Presented here are 16 T cell receptor beta chains from one specimen sequenced in a study of cytomegalovirus exposure and HLA in healthy donors. Both 60 Vbeta primers and 13 Jbeta primers went into the PCR. Only in-frame clones appear in the TCRdb table, and some are missing; sequencing was by immunoSEQ multiplex PCR. The sample includes about 150,000 clones, 77% of them seen just once. Input material: PBMCs. The receptor source for this set is a male donor in good health and CMV-seronegative.

V gene TRBV7-9 combines with J gene TRBJ2-6, with 9 bases lining up with TRBD1. Germline V CDR1 and CDR2: SEHNR, FQNEAQ (reference sequence). This CDR3 comprises 16 residues. Trimming removed 4 bases from V and 4 bases from J; junction bases left unmatched: 5. The CDR3 spells CASSSNRGQGANVLTF. The CDR3, as DNA: TGTGCCAGCAGCTCGAACAGGGGGCAAGGGGCCAACGTCCTGACTTTC. Combining the CDR3 with reference TRBV7-9 and TRBJ2-6 gives the whole variable domain DTGVSQNPRHKITKRGQNVTFRCDPISEHNRLYWYRQTLGQGPEFLTYFQNEAQLEKSRLLSDRFSAERPKGSFSTLEIQRTEQGDSAMYLCASSSNRGQGANVLTFGAGSRLTVL.

The genes are TRBV29-1 and TRBJ2-5; TRBD1 is a possible D gene (6 bases). V was trimmed by 8 bases and J by 5 bases, leaving 15 bases between them. The germline gives CDR1 SQVTM, CDR2 ANQGSEA. CDR3 size: 12 residues. CDR3 sequence (DNA): TGCAGCCAAAAAGGGGGTTCGGAGACCCAGTACTTC. Translated, it gives CSQKGGSETQYF.

The J gene is TRBJ2-5, the V gene TRBV5-1; tentative D call: TRBD1 (6 bases). CDR3 length: 14 residues. Germline V gene sequence: CDR1 SGHRS, CDR2 YFSETQ. The V end lost 2 bases, the J end lost 2 bases, and 10 bases lay between the germline ends. DNA of the CDR3: TGCGCCAGCAGCTTCCAGGGGACGCAAGAGACCCAGTACTTC. This translates into CASSFQGTQETQYF.

The J gene is TRBJ2-5, the V gene TRBV7-2; 8 bases are shared with TRBD2. V dropped 3 bases and J dropped 4; count of bases not matched to a gene: 4. Per the germline V gene, CDR1 is SGHTA and CDR2 is FQGNSA. The CDR3 spans 14 residues. As DNA, the CDR3 is TGTGCCAGCAGCTTTACGGGGGGGGTAGAGACCCAGTACTTC. It codes for CASSFTGGVETQYF. Full variable domain (rest looked up from reference TRBV7-2 and TRBJ2-5): GAGVSQSPSNKVTEKGKDVELRCDPISGHTALYWYRQSLGQGLEFLIYFQGNSAPDKSGLPSDRFSAERTGGSVSTLTIQRTQQEDSAVYLCASSFTGGVETQYFGPGTRLLVL.

The chain combines TRBV10-1 with TRBJ2-1; 13 nucleotides align to TRBD2. The germline V gene encodes CDR1 WNHNN and CDR2 SYGVQD (reference sequence). J gave up 11 bases and V 6 bases, and 10 bases lay outside the gene matches. The CDR3 sequence is 15 residues long. The DNA for the CDR3 is TGCGCCAGCAGGGAGAGGACTAGCGGGAGTGATCAGCAGTTCTTC. This translates into CASRERTSGSDQQFF.

This chain links TRBV19 with TRBJ2-1; D is possibly TRBD1 (6 bases). V was trimmed by 6 bases and J by 0 bases, leaving 15 bases between them. CDR3 length equals 16 residues. Per the germline V gene, CDR1 is LNHDA and CDR2 is SQIVND (reference sequence). The CDR3 here is CASSVQGSSSYNEQFF. The CDR3 DNA follows: TGTGCCAGTAGCGTACAGGGCTCGAGCTCCTACAATGAGCAGTTCTTC.

The V call is TRBV25-1, the J call TRBJ1-2; TRBD1 agrees at 9 bases. The CDR3 is 16 amino acids. V shed 3 bases and J 4 bases; nucleotides not matched to a gene: 9. Germline CDR1 and CDR2: MGHDK and SYGVNS. CDR3 sequence (DNA): TGTGCCAGCAGTGATGGGACAGGGAAGGAGGGCTATGGCTACACCTTC. Amino acids: CASSDGTGKEGYGYTF.

The chain recombines TRBV5-1 with TRBJ1-1, with D possibly being TRBD1 (5 bases). The V end lost 1 base, the J end lost 3 bases, and 7 bases lay between the germline ends. CDR3 length: 13 residues. Germline assignment: CDR1 SGHRS and CDR2 YFSETQ. CDR3 loop: CASSLTGYTEAFF. CDR3 bases: TGCGCCAGCAGCTTGACAGGTTACACTGAAGCTTTCTTT.

For the CDR3, the DNA is TGTGCCAGCAGCGACAGGGTTTCAGATACGCAGTATTTT. Its translation: CASSDRVSDTQYF. The gene calls are TRBV14 and TRBJ2-3, with 7 bases aligning to TRBD1. V was clipped by 5 bases and J by 4 bases; unmatched bases: 3. Germline CDR1 and CDR2: SGHDN and FVKESK. The CDR3 contains 13 residues.

The chain combines TRBV19 with TRBJ1-6; TRBD1 might be the D (6 bases). The CDR3 extends over 13 amino acids. V lost 7 bases and J 10 bases, leaving 14 bases between the germline ends. The germline V gene encodes CDR1 LNHDA and CDR2 SQIVND (reference sequence). CDR3: CASNPGQYSPLHF. Written as DNA, the CDR3 is TGTGCCAGTAACCCGGGACAATACTCACCCCTCCACTTT.

This sequence joins TRBV7-2 and TRBJ2-5, with a weak D call TRBD2 (5 bases). Germline V gene data show CDR1 as SGHTA and CDR2 as FQGNSA. Trimming removed 0 bases from V and 5 bases from J, with 22 bases in between. The CDR3 runs 18 residues. The CDR3 DNA follows: TGTGCCAGCAGCTTAGCCCCCTCATTTGGCGGTCGGGGTGAGACCCAGTACTTC. Its translation is CASSLAPSFGGRGETQYF.

V gene TRBV4-1 combines with J gene TRBJ1-1, with TRBD1 as a possible D gene (6 bases). Trimming stripped 1 base from V and 1 base from J, with 13 bases between. CDR1 and CDR2 from the germline V gene are MGHRA and YSYEKL. This CDR3 region has 16 residues. Written as DNA, the CDR3 is TGCGCCAGCAGCCAAGTGGTTAGGGACACGAACACTGAAGCTTTCTTT. It codes for CASSQVVRDTNTEAFF.

The V call is TRBV5-1, the J call TRBJ2-7, with a weak D call TRBD2 (7 bases). The V gene lost 4 bases and the J gene lost 7 bases, with 18 bases spanning the gap. Germline CDR1 and CDR2: SGHRS and YFSETQ. This CDR3 contains 14 residues. The CDR3 loop is CASSPSGEGWEQYF. The CDR3 DNA follows: TGCGCCAGCAGCCCATCAGGGGAGGGTTGGGAGCAGTACTTC. Drawing the rest from reference TRBV5-1 and TRBJ2-7, the complete variable domain is KAGVTQTPRYLIKTRGQQVTLSCSPISGHRSVSWYQQTPGQGLQFLFEYFSETQRNKGNFPGRFSGRQFSNSRSEMNVSTLELGDSALYLCASSPSGEGWEQYFGPGTRLTVT.

The chain recombines TRBV7-2 with TRBJ2-3; D remains ambiguous. The CDR3 spans 15 residues. Germline CDR1 SGHTA, CDR2 FQGNSA. The V gene lost 5 bases and the J gene lost 0 bases, with 12 bases spanning the gap. The CDR3 coding sequence is TGTGCCAGCAGCCGGAGTTGGCCCAGCACAGATACGCAGTATTTT. This codes for CASSRSWPSTDTQYF. Variable domain in full (rest from reference TRBV7-2 and TRBJ2-3): GAGVSQSPSNKVTEKGKDVELRCDPISGHTALYWYRQSLGQGLEFLIYFQGNSAPDKSGLPSDRFSAERTGGSVSTLTIQRTQQEDSAVYLCASSRSWPSTDTQYFGPGTRLTVL.

The chain has TRBV5-1 and TRBJ2-3, with D possibly matching TRBD2 (5 bases). The V gene lost 4 bases and the J gene lost 4 bases, with 10 bases spanning the gap. Germline CDR1 SGHRS, CDR2 YFSETQ. This CDR3 spans 13 amino acids. DNA of the CDR3: TGCGCCAGCAGCGCGTCCGGGGCAGATACGCAGTATTTT. It specifies CASSASGADTQYF. The full variable domain, rest sourced from reference TRBV5-1 and TRBJ2-3, is KAGVTQTPRYLIKTRGQQVTLSCSPISGHRSVSWYQQTPGQGLQFLFEYFSETQRNKGNFPGRFSGRQFSNSRSEMNVSTLELGDSALYLCASSASGADTQYFGPGTRLTVL.

The sample holds a few counts of this clone. J is TRBJ1-2 and V is TRBV11-2; D may be TRBD1 (6 bases). This CDR3 has 15 residues. With 7 bases removed from V and 2 bases from J, the gap between germline ends came to 17 bases. CDR1 and CDR2 from the germline V gene are SGHAT and FQNNGV. CDR3 nucleotides: TGTGCCAGCACGGGGGGGGGACACCACAACTATGGCTACACCTTC. Encoded protein: CASTGGGHHNYGYTF.